These T cell receptor beta chains were read from a single sample in a study of graft-versus-host responses after intestinal transplantation. Libraries were prepared by immunoSEQ multiplex PCR; TCRdb keeps only in-frame clonotypes and omits some of them. This sample has roughly 4,800 clones; 72% occur once, and the top ten carry about two fifths. The starting material was PBMCs, obtained 510 to 550 days after intestinal transplant. These receptors all come from a human patient who received an intestinal transplant, so some T cells may come from the graft donor. The CDR3 runs from the conserved cysteine through the conserved F or W. A D gene is named only where the DNA matches it firmly. Size is stated for part of the rows, as once, few or many counts, or as a class when the clone is expanded.

CDR3nt	CDR3aa	abundance	d_gene	v_gene	j_gene
TGTGCCAGCACCCCCCCGGGGGACCACTCCTACAATGAGCAGTTCTTC	CASTPPGDHSYNEQFF	NA	NA	TRBV5-5	TRBJ2-1
TGTGTCGATGGTGGCGGGATGGGAGTTGAGACCCAGTACTTC	CVDGGGMGVETQYF	NA	NA	TRBV6-5	TRBJ2-5
TGTGCCACCAGCAGAGGGACAGCGGACACCGGGGAGCTGTTTTTT	CATSRGTADTGELFF	NA	NA	TRBV15	TRBJ2-2
TGCAGCGTTCGGCCTGAGGGAGGGGGCAATCAGCCCCAGCATTTT	CSVRPEGGGNQPQHF	NA	NA	TRBV29-1	TRBJ1-5
TGTGCCAGCAGTAAGCTCGTGCTACACCATTCCGACAATGAGCAGTTCTTC	CASSKLVLHHSDNEQFF	NA	NA	TRBV21-1	TRBJ2-1
TGTGCCAGCAGGGAGCCGGTTGGGGAGACCCAGTACTTC	CASREPVGETQYF	NA	NA	TRBV6-1	TRBJ2-5
TGTGCCAGTAGGACCTCCTTAGCGGGACAGGGGCCTCAGCCCCAGCATTTT	CASRTSLAGQGPQPQHF	NA	TRBD1	TRBV19	TRBJ1-5
TGTGCCAGCAGTTTCTCCCCGTGGGGTGAGCAGTTCTTC	CASSFSPWGEQFF	few	NA	TRBV27	TRBJ2-1
TGTGCCAGCAGCTCCTACGAGCAGTACTTC	CASSSYEQYF	few	NA	TRBV5-5	TRBJ2-7
TGTGCCAGCACCAGGGACCGGTTCAACCCCTATGGCTACACCTTC	CASTRDRFNPYGYTF	NA	NA	TRBV6-5	TRBJ1-2
TGTGCCAGTAGTATAGTTGGAGGACAGGGGGCGCGCACCGGGGAGCTGTTTTTT	CASSIVGGQGARTGELFF	NA	TRBD1	TRBV19	TRBJ2-2
TGCGCCAGCAGCTTGGAAGAACTATACAATGAGCAGTTCTTC	CASSLEELYNEQFF	few	NA	TRBV5-1	TRBJ2-1
TGTGCCAGCAGCTTATCATCCAACTCCCCAGCGGGGGGCCTCACCGGGGAGCTGTTTTTT	CASSLSSNSPAGGLTGELFF	NA	TRBD2	TRBV13	TRBJ2-2
TGTGCCAGCAGTTATGGGGGGGCGAGGAACCCCTACGAGCAGTACTTC	CASSYGGARNPYEQYF	NA	NA	TRBV6-9	TRBJ2-7
TGTGCCAGCAGCTTGGGACAGGGGCACACAGATACGCAGTATTTT	CASSLGQGHTDTQYF	NA	TRBD1	TRBV7-8	TRBJ2-3
TGCGCCAGCAGCCACGCGCGGGGGGGCCCAGAGACCCAGTACTTC	CASSHARGGPETQYF	NA	TRBD2	TRBV5-5	TRBJ2-5
TGCGCCAGCAGCCAGGGACTAGCGGGGGGGTACGAGCAGTACTTC	CASSQGLAGGYEQYF	NA	TRBD2	TRBV4-3	TRBJ2-7
TGTGCCAGCAGCGACAGACCGAATCAGCCCCAGCATTTT	CASSDRPNQPQHF	NA	NA	TRBV6-4	TRBJ1-5
TGTGCCTGGACAACCCCGGGGTCACCCCTCCTCTTT	CAWTTPGSPLLF	NA	NA	TRBV30	TRBJ1-6
TGTGCCAGCAGCCCACCCCGCCCAGGGGCTGCCGAAGCTTTCTTT	CASSPPRPGAAEAFF	NA	NA	TRBV4-2	TRBJ1-1
TGTGCCAGCAGCAACAGAGTTCGAGATGGCTACACCTTC	CASSNRVRDGYTF	NA	NA	TRBV21-1	TRBJ1-2
TGTGCCAGCTCACCTTTGCGGGGGGGCGGTAATTCACCCCTCCACTTT	CASSPLRGGGNSPLHF	NA	NA	TRBV18	TRBJ1-6
TGTGCCAGCAGTTACCTCCCGGGGCAGCGAGCTTATGGCTACACCTTC	CASSYLPGQRAYGYTF	NA	NA	TRBV6-9	TRBJ1-2
TGTGCCAGTAGTATCGGAGGAAGGGAGGTCACAGATACGCAGTATTTT	CASSIGGREVTDTQYF	NA	NA	TRBV19	TRBJ2-3
TGCGCCAGCAGCGCCCAGCGGGGTTCGGATACGCAGTATTTT	CASSAQRGSDTQYF	NA	TRBD2	TRBV4-3	TRBJ2-3
TGTGCCAGCAGCCGGAGGGGGGATTCACCCCTCCACTTT	CASSRRGDSPLHF	NA	NA	TRBV11-2	TRBJ1-6
TGTGCCAGCAGCTCCAGGACAGGGGGCCTCTACGAGCAGTACTTC	CASSSRTGGLYEQYF	NA	TRBD1	TRBV11-2	TRBJ2-7
TGCGCCCGCAGCCAAGATCTCGGGACAGGGGGGGGGAACACTGAAGCTTTCTTT	CARSQDLGTGGGNTEAFF	NA	TRBD1	TRBV4-1	TRBJ1-1
TGCAGCGTTCGCGGTCTTTCCATCTACGAGCAGTACTTC	CSVRGLSIYEQYF	once	NA	TRBV29-1	TRBJ2-7
TGCGCCAGCAGTCCTTCCCTAACGTCCCTTTCCGATGTGTTCTTC	CASSPSLTSLSDVFF	NA	NA	TRBV10-1	TRBJ2-1
TGTGCCAGCAGCTTAGATTTGTTAGACTCCTACGAGCAGTACTTC	CASSLDLLDSYEQYF	NA	NA	TRBV11-2	TRBJ2-7
TGTGCCAGCAGTAACCGGGTATGGGGCACAGATACGCAGTATTTT	CASSNRVWGTDTQYF	NA	NA	TRBV25-1	TRBJ2-3
TGTGCCAGCAGCTTAAGGGGCGCGGATTACGAGCAGTACTTC	CASSLRGADYEQYF	NA	NA	TRBV4-1	TRBJ2-7
TGTGCCAGCACCGACCAGAAATACTACGAGCAGTACTTC	CASTDQKYYEQYF	NA	NA	TRBV6-1	TRBJ2-7
TGTGCCAGCAGCCAGAACACTGAAGCTTTCTTT	CASSQNTEAFF	NA	NA	TRBV7-9	TRBJ1-1
TGTGCCAGCAGCGTAGGGGCAGGGGATCAGCCCCAGCATTTT	CASSVGAGDQPQHF	few	NA	TRBV9	TRBJ1-5
TGTGCCTCCTTTGTGGGGCCGACAGTTGCTAACTATGGCTACACCTTC	CASFVGPTVANYGYTF	NA	NA	TRBV10-3	TRBJ1-2
TGCGCCAGCAGCCCGAAGGTGGCAGCCTCTGGAAACACCATATATTTT	CASSPKVAASGNTIYF	NA	NA	TRBV4-3	TRBJ1-3
TGTGCCAGCAGCTTCCGGACTAGCGGGTCCCGCTACGAGCAGTACTTC	CASSFRTSGSRYEQYF	NA	TRBD2	TRBV7-2	TRBJ2-7
TGTGCCAGCAGTCGCGGTGGAGAAGCTTTCTTT	CASSRGGEAFF	NA	NA	TRBV11-1	TRBJ1-1
TGTGCCAGCAGCTTAGAGTCGACAGGGGGCGCGATAAGGGATTTCTTT	CASSLESTGGAIRDFF	NA	TRBD1	TRBV7-2	TRBJ1-1
TGTGCCAGCAGTTCTGGGGAGGTCACTGAAGCTTTCTTT	CASSSGEVTEAFF	few	NA	TRBV6-5	TRBJ1-1
TGTGCCAGCAGCTTGGGCGGCTCCTATAATTCACCCCTCCACTTT	CASSLGGSYNSPLHF	once	NA	TRBV5-4	TRBJ1-6
TGTGCCAGCAGCTTAGATAGGGGTCCGCAGTATTTT	CASSLDRGPQYF	NA	NA	TRBV11-3	TRBJ2-3
TGTGCCAGCAGCGGCAGGGAGACCCAGTACTTC	CASSGRETQYF	few	NA	TRBV11-2	TRBJ2-5
TGTGCCAGCAGCTTAGGGTCAGGGCAAGTCTACGAGCAGTACTTC	CASSLGSGQVYEQYF	NA	NA	TRBV7-8	TRBJ2-7
TGTGCCAGCAGTTCCAGACCGGACAGTCACACTGAAGCTTTCTTT	CASSSRPDSHTEAFF	NA	NA	TRBV6-6	TRBJ1-1
TGCGCCAGCAGCCAAGAAACAGGGTTCACTAATGAAAAACTGTTTTTT	CASSQETGFTNEKLFF	large	NA	TRBV4-3	TRBJ1-4
TGTGCCAGCAGTGGACAGGTTGGGGCCAACGTCCTGACTTTC	CASSGQVGANVLTF	NA	TRBD1	TRBV6-5	TRBJ2-6
TGTGCCAGCAGCTCTTACGGGAGCAACACCGGGGAGCTGTTTTTT	CASSSYGSNTGELFF	large	NA	TRBV21-1	TRBJ2-2
TGTGCCAGCAGTTTACTCCGCGGTTACGAGCAGTACTTC	CASSLLRGYEQYF	NA	NA	TRBV27	TRBJ2-7
TGTGCCAGCAGTTACGGGGACACCTACGAGCAGTACTTC	CASSYGDTYEQYF	NA	NA	TRBV6-5	TRBJ2-7
TGCAGCGTGGGGGGGACAGGGGGCGACTATGGCTACACCTTC	CSVGGTGGDYGYTF	NA	TRBD1	TRBV29-1	TRBJ1-2
TGCGCCAGCAGCCAAACAGGGACGAGCAATCAGCCCCAGCATTTT	CASSQTGTSNQPQHF	few	NA	TRBV4-3	TRBJ1-5
TGCGCCAGCAGCCAAGTGGGGTTTACGAACACTGAAGCTTTCTTT	CASSQVGFTNTEAFF	NA	NA	TRBV4-3	TRBJ1-1